This TCR beta chain was recovered during a study (dated by TCRdb to the mid-2010s). The method was RT-PCR. TCRdb shows the sequencer as Illumina MiSeq. The public reads were run again by TCRdb, first through fastp at Q25 and then through MiXCR, and only productive beta chains were kept. Rows matching on CDR3 protein sequence are summarized as one entry with the most common DNA and genes. Recorded for this sample are about 6,000 distinct CDR3 sequences; 80% to 95% of them occurred a single time. Jointly, the top ten make up 6.5% to 9% of the sample. As to this clonotype: No antigen is known for it. No per-base quality is available; no much larger clone lies one base away. A library prepared for alpha chains yielded this beta chain as an off-target read; its size is of little meaning.

The sequence was obtained from a female donor in good health, serving as a healthy control. The specimen sequenced was memory CD4+ T cells from blood.

DNA sequence: TGTGCCAGCAGCGGCGGCGGCAGGGTCTACAATGAGCAGTTCTTC. Translated, it reads CASSGGGRVYNEQFF. Recombination linked TRBV7-2 to TRBJ2-1; a tentative D match to TRBD1 spans 5 bases. As encoded in the germline V gene, CDR1 is SGHTA while CDR2 is FQGNSA. Between the V and J ends, shortened by 5 bases and 3 bases respectively, the junction contains 14 bases. The CDR3 goes from the cysteine to the phenylalanine over 15 residues. Just the 45-base CDR3 DNA is kept, in frame starting at base 1.